This is a list of T cell receptor beta chains from one sample in a study of cytomegalovirus exposure and HLA in healthy donors. Method: immunoSEQ multiplex PCR; TCRdb's copy keeps in-frame clones and lacks some. This sample has 200,000 to 300,000 clones, with approximately 84% found just once. Sequences were obtained from PBMCs. These receptors all come from a woman aged 25-40 years in good health and CMV-seropositive. Each CDR3 is given with its conserved first and last residue. A D gene is named only where the DNA matches it firmly. Expanded clones are given a class, and other clones once, few, many or no size at all.

>11|TRBV7-8|-|TRBD1|TRBJ2-7
CASSLRTGPNF
TGTGCCAGCAGCCTCCGGACAGGTCCTAACTTC
>10|TRBV6-1|-|-|TRBJ2-1
CATAGNEQFF
TGTGCCACCGCAGGAAATGAGCAGTTCTTC
>15|TRBV25-1|-|TRBD2|TRBJ2-7
CASRGEREVTYEQYF
TGTGCCAGCAGGGGCGAGCGGGAGGTTACCTACGAGCAGTACTTC
>15|TRBV7-2|few|-|TRBJ1-4
CASSLGSDSYEKLFF
TGTGCCAGCAGCTTAGGCTCGGACAGCTATGAAAAACTGTTTTTT
>13|TRBV18|-|-|TRBJ2-7
CASSQTVSYEQYF
TGTGCCAGCTCACAAACAGTGAGCTACGAGCAGTACTTC
>17|TRBV11-3|-|-|TRBJ2-7
CASSSLVVDDSSYEQYF
TGTGCCAGCAGCTCCCTCGTGGTGGACGACAGCTCCTACGAGCAGTACTTC
>15|TRBV10-1|few|-|TRBJ1-1
CASSEGKGGGTEAFF
TGCGCCAGCAGTGAGGGAAAGGGCGGAGGGACTGAAGCTTTCTTT
>14|TRBV29-1|-|TRBD1|TRBJ2-2
CSVDGDRETGELFF
TGCAGCGTTGATGGAGACAGGGAAACCGGGGAGCTGTTTTTT
>14|TRBV5-1|-|TRBD2|TRBJ2-7
CASSPGLAIDEQYF
TGCGCCAGCTCACCGGGACTAGCGATCGACGAGCAGTACTTC
>13|TRBV10-3|once|-|TRBJ2-2
CAIRDSLTGELFF
TGTGCCATCAGGGACAGCCTTACCGGGGAGCTGTTTTTT
>17|TRBV7-8|-|TRBD1|TRBJ1-5
CASSFTGTGYSNQPQHF
TGTGCCAGCAGCTTTACCGGGACAGGGTATAGCAATCAGCCCCAGCATTTT
>17|TRBV25-1|-|-|TRBJ2-2
CASSESGDRRPTGELFF
TGTGCCAGCAGTGAATCGGGGGACAGAAGACCCACCGGGGAGCTGTTTTTT
>14|TRBV19|-|TRBD1|TRBJ2-2
CASSETGVSGELFF
TGTGCCAGTAGTGAGACAGGGGTTTCCGGGGAGCTGTTTTTT
>15|TRBV4-2|-|TRBD1|TRBJ2-5
CASSPQTGNLETQYF
TGTGCCAGCAGCCCCCAGACAGGGAACCTGGAGACCCAGTACTTC
>14|TRBV7-8|-|TRBD1|TRBJ1-4
CASSFGQGWEKLFF
TGTGCCAGCAGCTTCGGACAGGGGTGGGAAAAACTGTTTTTT
>15|TRBV5-1|once|TRBD1|TRBJ2-1
CASSGDRVGNNEQFF
TGCGCCAGCAGCGGTGACAGGGTTGGCAACAATGAGCAGTTCTTC
>12|TRBV30|-|TRBD1|TRBJ1-2
CARDRGGYGYTF
TGTGCCCGGGACAGGGGAGGGTATGGCTACACCTTC
>15|TRBV30|-|TRBD1|TRBJ2-2
CAWRETGTATGELFF
TGTGCCTGGAGGGAGACAGGGACAGCCACCGGGGAGCTGTTTTTT
>16|TRBV5-1|-|-|TRBJ1-5
CASSVGSGLRNQPQHF
TGCGCCAGCAGCGTCGGATCCGGACTGCGCAATCAGCCCCAGCATTTT
>15|TRBV30|-|TRBD1|TRBJ1-2
CAWSISQGEVHGYTF
TGTGCCTGGAGTATCTCCCAGGGGGAGGTGCATGGCTACACCTTC
>15|TRBV6-5|-|TRBD2|TRBJ2-1
CASSPRTSGIEVQFF
TGTGCCAGCAGTCCTCGGACTAGCGGGATAGAAGTGCAGTTCTTC
>15|TRBV30|-|-|TRBJ1-4
CAWSDRGGTNEKLFF
TGTGCCTGGAGTGACCGGGGGGGCACTAATGAAAAACTGTTTTTT
>14|TRBV9|-|-|TRBJ1-5
CASSRGGVNQPQHF
TGTGCCAGCAGCAGGGGGGGGGTCAATCAGCCCCAGCATTTT
>14|TRBV2|-|TRBD1|TRBJ1-5
CASSRGQDDQPQHF
TGTGCCAGCAGTAGAGGACAGGACGATCAGCCCCAGCATTTT
>12|TRBV7-9|-|-|TRBJ1-2
CASRLGSGGYTF
TGTGCCAGCCGTTTAGGATCGGGTGGCTACACCTTC
>15|TRBV7-3|few|TRBD2|TRBJ2-1
CASSLLAGAPNEQFF
TGTGCCAGCAGCCTACTAGCGGGAGCCCCCAATGAGCAGTTCTTC
>15|TRBV30|-|TRBD2|TRBJ2-1
CAWNTGTSGFNEQFF
TGTGCCTGGAATACCGGGACTAGCGGTTTCAATGAGCAGTTCTTC